This entry lists 12 T cell receptor beta chains sequenced from one sample in a study of CD8+ T cells in alopecia areata. Reverse transcription of extracted RNA yielded cDNA, which provided the sequencing template. This table comes from immunoSEQ multiplex PCR, and its TCRdb copy is limited to in-frame clones, with some not included. Of 150,000 to 190,000 clones in the sample, under 60% were seen once. Sequenced material: CD8+ T cells sorted from blood, taken at week 0. These receptor sequences come from a human donor with alopecia areata.

The V call is TRBV4-1, the J call TRBJ1-4; weak D call: TRBD1 (5 bases). Per the germline V gene, CDR1 is MGHRA and CDR2 is YSYEKL. The germline V and J ends were trimmed by 1 base and 3 bases, with 12 bases remaining between them. This CDR3 comprises 16 residues. CDR3 DNA: TGCGCCAGCAGCCAAGTGTTCAGGGTACCTAATGAAAAACTGTTTTTT. This gives the protein CASSQVFRVPNEKLFF.

V gene TRBV5-4 combines with J gene TRBJ2-1, with D perhaps matching TRBD1 (5 bases). This CDR3 spans 12 amino acids. Trimming pared 4 bases from V and 7 bases from J, leaving 9 bases between. Germline V gives CDR1 SGHNT, CDR2 YYREEE (reference sequence). The CDR3 DNA reads as TGTGCCAGCAGCAAGGGGCGGAATGAGCAGTTCTTC. It is translated as CASSKGRNEQFF.

The chain carries TRBV27 and TRBJ2-3, with unresolved D. The CDR3 runs to 14 residues. Trimming took off 3 bases at V and 4 bases at J, with 11 bases between the two ends. Germline CDR1 and CDR2: MNHEY and SMNVEV (reference sequence). CDR3 sequence reads: CASSLTQGPDTQYF. DNA for the CDR3: TGTGCCAGCAGTTTGACCCAAGGACCAGATACGCAGTATTTT.

This clone was counted only a few times. The CDR3 sequence is CASSSGPFTEAFF. The CDR3 nucleotides are TGTGCCAGCAGCTCTGGGCCCTTCACTGAAGCTTTCTTT. The chain couples TRBV7-3 to TRBJ1-1, with D unresolved. Between the trimmed V and J ends, which lost 4 bases and 4 bases, there was a span of 10 bases. Germline V gene lookup returns CDR1 SGHTA and CDR2 FQGTGA. This CDR3 contains 13 residues.

CDR3 bases: TGTGCCAGCACCTCCGGAAACAGGGGGGATGGCTACACCTTC. Its protein is CASTSGNRGDGYTF. The genes are TRBV27 and TRBJ1-2; TRBD1 aligns across 8 bases. The CDR3 is 14 amino acids. The junction had 10 bases not matched to a gene; V was cut back by 7 bases and J by 6 bases. Per the germline V gene, CDR1 is MNHEY and CDR2 is SMNVEV (reference sequence).

This clone was counted only a few times. This chain uses TRBV10-3 with TRBJ2-3; D is undetermined. The CDR3 is 14 amino acids. From germline, CDR1 is ENHRY and CDR2 SYGVKD. V was shortened by 7 bases and J by 4 bases, with 15 bases between the two germline ends. As DNA, the CDR3 is TGTGCCATCACCGACGGTGGGCGGTCAGATACGCAGTATTTT. Its translation: CAITDGGRSDTQYF.

The V and J genes are TRBV4-3 and TRBJ2-4; weak D call: TRBD2 (5 bases). This CDR3 is built from 15 residues. Germline V gene lookup returns CDR1 LGHNA and CDR2 YSLEER. V lost 0 bases and J 8 bases, leaving 14 bases between the germline ends. The CDR3 region has the DNA TGCGCCAGCAGCCAAGATCGGGTAACGAGGGACATTCAGTACTTC. This sequence encodes CASSQDRVTRDIQYF.

The chain recombines TRBV5-1 with TRBJ2-1; TRBD1 matches at 9 bases. Germline loops: CDR1 SGHRS, CDR2 YFSETQ. This CDR3 region has 15 residues. V was clipped by 4 bases and J by 8 bases; unmatched bases: 10. The CDR3 DNA follows: TGCGCCAGCAGCATATCCGGGACAGGGATCGATGAGCAGTTCTTC. Translated, it gives CASSISGTGIDEQFF.

V usage is TRBV29-1 and J usage is TRBJ1-2; D is possibly TRBD1 (6 bases). CDR3 length equals 12 residues. The germline CDR1 and CDR2 sequences are SQVTM and ANQGSEA. The V end was cut by 6 bases, the J end by 4 bases, with 12 bases between. CDR3: CSVPGTTYGYTF. CDR3 coding DNA: TGCAGCGTCCCCGGGACAACCTATGGCTACACCTTC.

The chain joins TRBV29-1 to TRBJ2-3, with 11 bases fitting TRBD1. The CDR3 spans 14 residues. Per the germline V gene, CDR1 is SQVTM and CDR2 is ANQGSEA. The trim removed 3 bases at V and 6 bases at J, leaving 5 bases unmatched. CDR3: CSVDSGTGGDTQYF. The CDR3 bases are TGCAGCGTTGATTCCGGGACAGGGGGGGATACGCAGTATTTT.

The V gene is TRBV27, the J gene TRBJ1-2; 9 nucleotides match TRBD1. CDR1 and CDR2 from the germline V gene are MNHEY and SMNVEV (reference sequence). CDR3 length equals 15 residues. V trimming: 2 bases; J trimming: 1 base; junction bases outside the gene matches: 2. The CDR3 protein is CASSLGTGINYGYTF. The CDR3 DNA is TGTGCCAGCAGTTTAGGGACAGGGATTAACTATGGCTACACCTTC.

This clone was detected a few times. The V gene is TRBV15, the J gene TRBJ1-1; TRBD1 is a possible D gene (6 bases). This CDR3 has 14 amino acids. The germline gives CDR1 LNHNV, CDR2 YYDKDF (reference sequence). The V and J ends lost 4 bases and 0 bases respectively, with 9 bases between them. The CDR3 region is CATSTGQLNTEAFF. CDR3 sequence (DNA): TGTGCCACCAGCACAGGACAGCTGAACACTGAAGCTTTCTTT.